The sample holds one count of the clone carrying this TCR beta chain. Its antigen remains unidentified. Individuals selected for sequencing had exhibited CD8+CD57+ cell expansion on flow cytometry. The enrolled patients all had severe acquired aplastic anemia. No therapy had been given to the patients at the time of blood sampling. This sample stems from a study of CD8+CD57+ T cells in acquired aplastic anemia. Study results and caveats: Controls did not differ significantly from patients in CD8+ Simpson's diversity.

Genomic DNA, the template, was used for profiling of the TCR beta VDJ and CDR3. TCRdb redid the calling of the reads with MiXCR, one entry per CDR3 protein. The sample lists over 150,000 distinct CDR3 sequences, around 48% seen once, with approximately 3% in the top ten. Germline CDR1 and CDR2: LNHNV and YYDKDF (reference sequence). This CDR3 has 13 amino acids. Trimming took 1 base from V and 5 from J, leaving 8 bases between them. Sequencing used sorted CD4+, CD8+, or CD8+CD57+ T cells (not recorded which) from PBMCs. The genes are TRBV15 and TRBJ1-1; TRBD1 is a possible D gene (5 bases). The sequence came from a human donor with aplastic anemia. The CDR3 loop reads CATSRGWGTEAFF. The DNA of the CDR3 is TGTGCCACCAGCAGAGGTTGGGGGACTGAAGCTTTCTTT.